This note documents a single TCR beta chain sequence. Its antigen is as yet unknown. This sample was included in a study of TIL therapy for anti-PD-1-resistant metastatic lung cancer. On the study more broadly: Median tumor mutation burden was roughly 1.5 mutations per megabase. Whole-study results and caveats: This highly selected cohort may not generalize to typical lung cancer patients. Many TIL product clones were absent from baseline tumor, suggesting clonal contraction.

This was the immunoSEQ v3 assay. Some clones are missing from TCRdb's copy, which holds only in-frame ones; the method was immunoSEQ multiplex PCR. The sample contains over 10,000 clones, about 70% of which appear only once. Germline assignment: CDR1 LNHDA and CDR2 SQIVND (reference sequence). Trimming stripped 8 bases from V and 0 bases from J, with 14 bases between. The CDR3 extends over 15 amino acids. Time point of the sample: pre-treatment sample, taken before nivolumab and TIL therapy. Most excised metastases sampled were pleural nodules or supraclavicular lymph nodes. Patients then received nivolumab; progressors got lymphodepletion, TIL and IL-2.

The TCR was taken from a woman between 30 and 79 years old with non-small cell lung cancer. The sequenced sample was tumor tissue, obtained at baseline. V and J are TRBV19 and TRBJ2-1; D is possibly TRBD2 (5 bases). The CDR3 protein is CASEPGISSYNEQFF. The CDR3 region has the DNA TGTGCCAGTGAACCGGGGATTAGCTCCTACAATGAGCAGTTCTTC.